Listed below are T cell receptor beta chains from one sample, sequenced in a study of shared clonotypes between healthy human individuals. The data were produced by immunoSEQ multiplex PCR, yet TCRdb's version contains in-frame clones alone and is incomplete. Here the sample spans about 980,000 clones, around three quarters being singletons. The specimen sequenced was memory CD4+ T cells sorted from blood. These receptors all come from a man between 18 and 29 years old in good health. CDR3s include the opening cysteine and the closing phenylalanine or tryptophan. A D gene is named only where the DNA matches it firmly. Clone size appears in some rows only: once, few, many, or a class for an expanded clone.

clone size	V gene	J gene	CDR3 length	D gene	CDR3 protein	CDR3 DNA
-	TRBV6-1	TRBJ1-1	15	-	CASSLYDSMNTEAFF	TGTGCCAGCAGCCTCTACGACAGCATGAACACTGAAGCTTTCTTT
-	TRBV5-1	TRBJ1-3	15	-	CASSLSGSAGNTIYF	TGCGCCAGCAGCTTATCAGGTTCTGCAGGAAACACCATATATTTT
-	TRBV10-2	TRBJ2-7	15	TRBD2	CASSESLAGFYEQYF	TGCGCCAGCAGTGAGTCGCTAGCGGGATTCTACGAGCAGTACTTC
-	TRBV9	TRBJ1-2	14	-	CASSVDEGNYGYTF	TGTGCCAGCAGCGTAGATGAGGGTAACTATGGCTACACCTTC
-	TRBV19	TRBJ2-7	13	-	CASAPGLSYEQYF	TGTGCCAGTGCACCGGGACTCTCCTACGAGCAGTACTTC
-	TRBV6-5	TRBJ2-3	12	-	CASSYAGTRMVF	TGTGCCAGCAGTTACGCGGGGACCCGGATGGTGTTT
-	TRBV12-5	TRBJ2-7	17	TRBD2	CASGLISGGVLGYEQYF	TGTGCTAGTGGTTTGATTAGCGGGGGGGTTCTTGGTTACGAGCAGTACTTC
many	TRBV27	TRBJ2-7	14	-	CASSSSGNSYEQYF	TGTGCCAGCAGTTCTTCCGGTAACTCCTACGAGCAGTACTTC
once	TRBV6-8	TRBJ2-7	13	TRBD1	CASRRRGRYEQYF	TGTGCCAGCAGGCGCAGGGGGCGGTACGAGCAGTACTTC
-	TRBV29-1	TRBJ1-3	12	-	CSVDRGANTIYF	TGCAGCGTTGATCGGGGGGCGAACACCATATATTTT